This T cell receptor (beta chain) was recovered during a study of synovial regulatory T cells in juvenile arthritis. Study-level information: One patient received methotrexate plus infliximab; one lacked treatment information.

Patients were aged median 11.6 years with disease lasting median roughly seven years. The CDR3 extends over 13 amino acids. No DNA accompanies this entry. Looked up from germline, CDR1 is SNHLY and CDR2 is FYNNEI. The study, taken as a whole, reports: Largely private between patients, iaTreg TCR repertoires showed partial overlap with synovial Teff and blood CPL repertoires.

As to this clone: The antigen is unknown.

Only in-frame clones appear in the TCRdb table, and some are missing; sequencing was by immunoSEQ multiplex PCR. This table lists roughly 9,900 clones. The chain uses TRBV2 and TRBJ1-1. The sequencing sample was made of Treg cells from blood. Subset denoted: remaining (HLA-DR-negative) circulating blood Treg cells. This receptor was taken from a donor aged 2-30 years with juvenile idiopathic arthritis. The CDR3 loop is CASSRARNTEAFF.